The table lists the clone carrying this TCR beta chain with a few counts. The sample comes from a study of blood T cells in healthy people across ages. The CDR3 runs to 14 residues. Trimming took 8 bases from V and 2 from J, leaving 12 bases between them. Germline V gene lookup returns CDR1 MNHEY and CDR2 SVGAGI. A second 7 to 11 cycle PCR used barcoded and J-beta primers. TCRdb re-derived calls from the 5' RACE reads in MiXCR, one entry per CDR3 protein. The table has about 800,000 distinct CDR3 sequences, about 25% seen once. This sample was also put to use in a study of T cells of mothers and their children.

The clonotype comes from a boy under 18 in good health. Sequenced input: blood. The rearrangement links TRBV6-5 to TRBJ1-4; D not certain. CDR3 DNA: TGTGCCAGCGCCGCTTCAGTTACTAATGAAAAACTGTTTTTT. It yields the protein CASAASVTNEKLFF.